The 27 T cell receptor beta chains presented below share a single source sample, sequenced in a study of cytomegalovirus exposure and HLA in healthy donors. A multiplex PCR was run with 60 Vbeta primers and 13 Jbeta primers. Here immunoSEQ multiplex PCR was the method, and the copy in TCRdb shows in-frame clones only, minus some. The data hold around 200,000 clones, with around 79% observed a single time. Sequenced input: PBMCs. The receptors here all came from a woman under 30 in good health and CMV-seronegative.

The V gene is TRBV21-1, the J gene TRBJ2-3; the table's D call TRBD1 went unverified against the DNA. TRBV21-1 is recorded as a pseudogene. CDR3 length equals 15 residues. In DNA form, the CDR3 reads TGTGCCAGCAGTGCTGGGACAGGGATCACAGATACGCAGTATTTT. Its translation: CASSAGTGITDTQYF.

This rearrangement joins TRBV5-1 to TRBJ2-7; 8 bases are shared with TRBD1. Germline V lookup: CDR1 SGHRS, CDR2 YFSETQ. The CDR3 covers 15 residues. The V segment lost 4 bases and the J segment 0 bases; nucleotides outside the gene matches: 6. CDR3 residues: CASSLRTGSSYEQYF. The CDR3 DNA is TGCGCCAGCAGCCTCAGGACAGGGAGCTCCTACGAGCAGTACTTC.

The chain recombines TRBV6-6 with TRBJ1-1, with D possibly matching TRBD1 (5 bases). V was trimmed by 0 bases and J by 3 bases, leaving 8 bases between them. The CDR3 loop spans 14 amino acids. Germline CDR1 MNHNY, CDR2 SVGAGI (reference sequence). The CDR3: CASSYSGRDTEAFF. CDR3 sequence (DNA): TGTGCCAGCAGTTACTCGGGCAGGGACACTGAAGCTTTCTTT.

The CDR3 coding sequence is TGTGCCAGCAGCTCGGGGGGAGGTCAGCCCCAGCATTTT. This sequence encodes CASSSGGGQPQHF. The genes are TRBV5-6 and TRBJ1-5; possible D gene TRBD1, 5 bases. V was clipped by 3 bases and J by 6 bases, with 10 bases between them. Germline V gene lookup returns CDR1 SGHDT and CDR2 YYEEEE. The CDR3 runs to 13 residues.

The rearrangement links TRBV13 to TRBJ2-3; possible D gene TRBD2, 5 bases. Trimming left V 0 bases short and J 6 bases short, with 16 bases between. Germline V lookup: CDR1 PRHDT, CDR2 FYEKMQ (reference sequence). The CDR3 contains 16 residues. CDR3 region: CASSLGELDLGDTQYF. The CDR3 bases are TGTGCCAGCAGCTTAGGCGAACTAGACCTAGGGGATACGCAGTATTTT.

The chain carries TRBV7-3 and TRBJ2-5; 9 bases are shared with TRBD2. J was trimmed by 3 bases and V by 0 bases; bases with no gene match: 2. The CDR3 has 15 residues. Germline CDR1 is SGHTA and CDR2 is FQGTGA. This CDR3 is CASSLTSGRKETQYF. CDR3 nucleotide sequence: TGTGCCAGCAGCTTAACTAGCGGGAGAAAAGAGACCCAGTACTTC.

CDR3 coding DNA: TGTGCCAGCAGCTCGGGGAGGTTAAACTATGGCTACACCTTC. Its translation is CASSSGRLNYGYTF. The genes are TRBV5-6 and TRBJ1-2; no clear D. Trimming pared 3 bases from V and 2 bases from J, leaving 11 bases between. There are 14 residues in the CDR3. The germline V gene encodes CDR1 SGHDT and CDR2 YYEEEE.

V gene TRBV7-9 combines with J gene TRBJ2-7; D might be TRBD2 (5 bases). V was pared by 1 base and J by 6 bases, with 7 bases between. Looked up from germline, CDR1 is SEHNR and CDR2 is FQNEAQ (reference sequence). The CDR3 covers 12 residues. This chain's CDR3 is CASSLGELEQYF. In DNA form, the CDR3 reads TGTGCCAGCAGCTTAGGGGAGCTCGAGCAGTACTTC.

Remarks on this clone: Other nucleotide sequences in the sample specify the same CDR3. The chain recombines TRBV7-3 with TRBJ2-1; D perhaps matches TRBD1 (6 bases). CDR1 is SGHTA and CDR2 is FQGTGA in the germline V gene. The V and J ends lost 5 bases and 8 bases respectively, with 13 bases between them. CDR3 size: 13 residues. Here the CDR3 DNA reads TGTGCCAGCAGCCCCAGGGGTAGCGATGAGCAGTTCTTC. It codes for CASSPRGSDEQFF.

This clone was detected only a few times. The V call is TRBV7-3, the J call TRBJ2-2; possible D gene TRBD1, 6 bases. The CDR3 spans 13 residues. CDR1 and CDR2 from the germline V gene are SGHTA and FQGTGA. V lost 3 bases and J lost 5, with 7 bases in between. CDR3 nucleotide sequence: TGTGCCAGCAGCTTTAGGGGGACCGGGGAGCTGTTTTTT. Translating it yields CASSFRGTGELFF.

The chain uses TRBV28 and TRBJ1-5, with D possibly TRBD1 on 6 matching bases. This CDR3 is 15 amino acids long. Germline loops: CDR1 MDHEN, CDR2 SYDVKM. The V end lost 7 bases, the J end lost 2 bases, and 15 bases lay between the germline ends. The CDR3 here is CASTLGSGGNQPQHF. The CDR3 DNA is TGTGCCAGCACCTTAGGGTCAGGGGGCAATCAGCCCCAGCATTTT.

This clone has a count of ten or more. The CDR3 spells CASSPGTGGTEAFF. CDR3 sequence (DNA): TGTGCCAGCAGTCCCGGGACAGGGGGCACTGAAGCTTTCTTT. The J gene is TRBJ1-1, the V gene TRBV6-4, with TRBD1 matching over 11 bases. This CDR3 spans 14 amino acids. CDR1 and CDR2 (germline): MRHNA, SNTAGT. V dropped 5 bases and J dropped 4; count of bases not matched to a gene: 3.

The chain recombines TRBV4-1 with TRBJ1-1; unclear D gene. Looked up from germline, CDR1 is MGHRA and CDR2 is YSYEKL. The CDR3 totals 14 residues. The V end lost 1 base, the J end lost 2 bases, and 8 bases lay between the germline ends. The CDR3 DNA reads TGCGCCAGCAGCCAAGGCCGGGGAAACACTGAAGCTTTCTTT. Translating gives CASSQGRGNTEAFF.

The genes are TRBV19 and TRBJ1-2; TRBD1 agrees at 7 bases. CDR3 length: 13 amino acids. V shed 5 bases and J 9 bases; nucleotides not matched to a gene: 9. CDR1 is LNHDA and CDR2 is SQIVND in the germline V gene (reference sequence). This CDR3 is CASSAGQLFSYTF. The CDR3 nucleotides read TGTGCCAGTAGTGCGGGACAGCTCTTTAGCTACACCTTC. The complete variable domain, with remaining parts taken from reference TRBV19 and TRBJ1-2, reads DGGITQSPKYLFRKEGQNVTLSCEQNLNHDAMYWYRQDPGQGLRLIYYSQIVNDFQKGDIAEGYSVSREKKESFPLTVTSAQKNPTAFYLCASSAGQLFSYTFGSGTRLTVV.

This chain joins TRBV13 and TRBJ2-2, with D tentatively TRBD2 (5 bases). V lost 5 bases to trimming and J lost 4 bases, with 14 bases between them. This CDR3 is built from 15 residues. Looked up from germline, CDR1 is PRHDT and CDR2 is FYEKMQ (reference sequence). CDR3 sequence reads: CASSERLQTTGELFF. DNA of the CDR3: TGTGCCAGCAGCGAACGACTACAAACCACCGGGGAGCTGTTTTTT.

This chain joins TRBV27 and TRBJ1-1; D ambiguous. Germline V CDR1 and CDR2: MNHEY, SMNVEV (reference sequence). This CDR3 region has 14 residues. V lost 2 bases and J 5 bases, leaving 12 bases between the germline ends. CDR3 nucleotides: TGTGCCAGCAGTTTACGAGGGCTGCGTACTGAAGCTTTCTTT. Amino acids: CASSLRGLRTEAFF.

The CDR3 DNA reads TGTGCCAGCAGCCAAAACTCCAGGGAGCTGTTTTTT. Translated: CASSQNSRELFF. V and J are TRBV4-2 and TRBJ2-2; D unresolved. The CDR3 sequence is 12 residues long. V lost 2 bases, J lost 9 bases, and 7 bases lay in between. Germline assignment: CDR1 LGHNA and CDR2 YNFKEQ.

This clone was picked up a small number of times. The chain couples TRBV5-6 to TRBJ2-3, with D maybe TRBD2 (7 bases). Trimming shortened V by 1 base and J by 3 bases, and 15 bases separated the two germline ends. Germline V gives CDR1 SGHDT, CDR2 YYEEEE. CDR3 length: 16 amino acids. The CDR3 loop reads CASSLLGGGRTDTQYF. For the CDR3, the DNA is TGTGCCAGCAGCTTGTTAGGGGGGGGGCGGACAGATACGCAGTATTTT.

The chain combines TRBV27 with TRBJ1-5, with D tentatively TRBD1 (6 bases). Trimming stripped 9 bases from V and 4 bases from J, with 13 bases between. The CDR3 consists of 13 residues. Germline V CDR1 and CDR2: MNHEY, SMNVEV (reference sequence). Here the CDR3 reads CASSGERNQPQHF. The CDR3 region has the DNA TGTGCCAGTTCAGGGGAAAGGAATCAGCCCCAGCATTTT.

This chain connects TRBV18 to TRBJ2-6, with TRBD1 as a possible D gene (5 bases). The V gene lost 4 bases and the J gene lost 0 bases, with 16 bases spanning the gap. CDR1 is KGHSH, CDR2 LQKENI, per germline. The CDR3 runs 18 residues. CDR3 in amino acids: CASSLPLGRDSGANVLTF. The CDR3 DNA reads TGTGCCAGCTCACTCCCTCTGGGCAGGGACTCTGGGGCCAACGTCCTGACTTTC.

The chain joins TRBV28 to TRBJ1-1; a possible D gene is TRBD1 (5 bases). From germline, CDR1 is MDHEN and CDR2 SYDVKM. The CDR3 totals 14 residues. V lost 3 bases, J lost 2 bases, and 10 bases lay in between. The CDR3 DNA reads TGTGCCAGCAGTTTGAGCAGGGCTAACACTGAAGCTTTCTTT. Translated: CASSLSRANTEAFF.

The chain employs TRBV4-3 and TRBJ1-2, with a weak D call TRBD1 (5 bases). CDR3 length equals 15 residues. CDR1 and CDR2 from the germline V gene are LGHNA and YSLEER. The V end lost 1 base, the J end lost 4 bases, and 13 bases lay between the germline ends. The CDR3 DNA sequence: TGCGCCAGCAGCCAAGCGACGGAAACAGGCTATGGCTACACCTTC. Amino acid sequence: CASSQATETGYGYTF.

The table lists this clone with a count of one. V gene TRBV27 combines with J gene TRBJ1-1; TRBD1 agrees at 8 bases. Germline loops: CDR1 MNHEY, CDR2 SMNVEV (reference sequence). Trimming at V came to 3 bases and at J to 5 bases, leaving 5 bases not matched to a gene. The CDR3 runs 14 residues. DNA for the CDR3: TGTGCCAGCAGTTTGGGACAGGCTCGAACTGAAGCTTTCTTT. Encoded protein: CASSLGQARTEAFF.

The V and J genes are TRBV7-2 and TRBJ1-5; D remains ambiguous. This CDR3 spans 14 amino acids. The V and J ends lost 2 bases and 2 bases respectively, with 7 bases between them. Germline V CDR1 and CDR2: SGHTA, FQGNSA. The DNA for the CDR3 is TGTGCCAGCAGCTTACCGGAGGGCAATCAGCCCCAGCATTTT. Translated, it gives CASSLPEGNQPQHF.

The gene calls are TRBV30 and TRBJ1-6, with TRBD1 matching 9 bases. Losses at the gene ends were 5 bases for V and 7 bases for J; bases not matched to a gene: 3. Germline V CDR1 and CDR2: GTSNPN, SVGIG (reference sequence). The CDR3 has 13 residues. The CDR3 here is CAWDRGSNSPLHF. The CDR3 bases are TGTGCCTGGGACAGGGGGTCCAATTCACCCCTCCACTTT.

The chain joins TRBV9 to TRBJ1-6; 7 bases line up with TRBD1. Germline CDR1 and CDR2: SGDLS and YYNGEE. The J segment lost 3 bases and the V segment lost 4 bases, leaving 7 bases of the junction unmatched. CDR3 length: 16 residues. CDR3 protein: CASSPRTGYYNSPLHF. The CDR3 DNA sequence: TGTGCCAGCAGCCCTCGGACAGGATACTATAATTCACCCCTCCACTTT.

The rearrangement uses TRBV7-9 and TRBJ1-4, with 10 bases aligning to TRBD1. V dropped 4 bases and J dropped 8; count of bases not matched to a gene: 13. The CDR3 contains 17 residues. The germline CDR1 and CDR2 sequences are SEHNR and FQNEAQ (reference sequence). For the CDR3, the DNA is TGTGCCAGCAGCTCGGTCCCGGGACAGGGGAGGCGGGAAAAACTGTTTTTT. It specifies CASSSVPGQGRREKLFF.